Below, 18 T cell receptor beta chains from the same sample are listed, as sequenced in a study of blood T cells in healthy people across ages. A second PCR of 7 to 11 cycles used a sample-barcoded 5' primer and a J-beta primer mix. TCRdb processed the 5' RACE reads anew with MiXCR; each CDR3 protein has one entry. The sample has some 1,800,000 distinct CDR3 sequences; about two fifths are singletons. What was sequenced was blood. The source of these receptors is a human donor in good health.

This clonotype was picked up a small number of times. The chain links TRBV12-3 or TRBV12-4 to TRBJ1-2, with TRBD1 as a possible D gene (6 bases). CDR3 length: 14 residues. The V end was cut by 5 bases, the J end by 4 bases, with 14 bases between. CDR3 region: CASSPRTASYGYTF. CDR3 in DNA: TGTGCCAGCAGTCCCAGGACAGCTTCCTATGGCTACACCTTC.

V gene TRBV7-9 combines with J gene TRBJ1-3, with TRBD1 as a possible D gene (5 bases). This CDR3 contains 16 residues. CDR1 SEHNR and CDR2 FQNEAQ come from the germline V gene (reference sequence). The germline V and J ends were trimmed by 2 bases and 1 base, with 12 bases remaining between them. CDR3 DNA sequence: TGTGCCAGCAGCTTACGTCAGGGCCTTTCTGGAAACACCATATATTTT. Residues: CASSLRQGLSGNTIYF. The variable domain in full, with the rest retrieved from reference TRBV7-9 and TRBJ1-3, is DTGVSQNPRHKITKRGQNVTFRCDPISEHNRLYWYRQTLGQGPEFLTYFQNEAQLEKSRLLSDRFSAERPKGSFSTLEIQRTEQGDSAMYLCASSLRQGLSGNTIYFGEGSWLTVV.

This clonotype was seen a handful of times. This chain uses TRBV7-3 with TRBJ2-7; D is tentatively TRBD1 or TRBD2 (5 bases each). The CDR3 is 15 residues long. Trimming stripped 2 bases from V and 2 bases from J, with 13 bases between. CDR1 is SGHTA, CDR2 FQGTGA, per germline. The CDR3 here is CASSLYEGFPYEQYF. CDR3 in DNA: TGTGCCAGCAGCTTATACGAGGGGTTTCCCTACGAGCAGTACTTC.

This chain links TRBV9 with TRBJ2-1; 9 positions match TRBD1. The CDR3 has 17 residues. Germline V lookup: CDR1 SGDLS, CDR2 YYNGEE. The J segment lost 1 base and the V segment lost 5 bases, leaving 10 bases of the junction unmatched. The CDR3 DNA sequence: TGTGCCAGCAGGGGGCCTGGGACAGGGATGTCCTACAATGAGCAGTTCTTC. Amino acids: CASRGPGTGMSYNEQFF. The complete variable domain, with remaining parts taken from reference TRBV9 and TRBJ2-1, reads DSGVTQTPKHLITATGQRVTLRCSPRSGDLSVYWYQQSLDQGLQFLIQYYNGEERAKGNILERFSAQQFPDLHSELNLSSLELGDSALYFCASRGPGTGMSYNEQFFGPGTRLTVL.

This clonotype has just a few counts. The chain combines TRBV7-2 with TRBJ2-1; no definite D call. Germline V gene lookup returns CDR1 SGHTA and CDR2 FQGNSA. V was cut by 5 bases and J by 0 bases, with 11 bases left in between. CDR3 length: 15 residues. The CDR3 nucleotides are TGTGCCAGCAGCCAAACATTTAGCTCCTACAATGAGCAGTTCTTC. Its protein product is CASSQTFSSYNEQFF. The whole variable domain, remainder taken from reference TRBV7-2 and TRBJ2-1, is GAGVSQSPSNKVTEKGKDVELRCDPISGHTALYWYRQSLGQGLEFLIYFQGNSAPDKSGLPSDRFSAERTGGSVSTLTIQRTQQEDSAVYLCASSQTFSSYNEQFFGPGTRLTVL.

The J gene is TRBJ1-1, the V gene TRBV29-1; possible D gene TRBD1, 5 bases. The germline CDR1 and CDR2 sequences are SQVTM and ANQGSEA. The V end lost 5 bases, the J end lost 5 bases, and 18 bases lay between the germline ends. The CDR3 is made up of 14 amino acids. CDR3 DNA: TGCAGCGTTTTCTCCAGGGTGAGCTCGACTGAAGCTTTCTTT. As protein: CSVFSRVSSTEAFF.

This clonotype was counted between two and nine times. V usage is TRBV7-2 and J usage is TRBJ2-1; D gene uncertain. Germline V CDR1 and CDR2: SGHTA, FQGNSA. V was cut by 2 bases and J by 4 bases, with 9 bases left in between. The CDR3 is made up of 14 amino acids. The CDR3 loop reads CASSLTWGYNEQFF. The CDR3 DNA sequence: TGTGCCAGCAGCTTAACCTGGGGATACAATGAGCAGTTCTTC.

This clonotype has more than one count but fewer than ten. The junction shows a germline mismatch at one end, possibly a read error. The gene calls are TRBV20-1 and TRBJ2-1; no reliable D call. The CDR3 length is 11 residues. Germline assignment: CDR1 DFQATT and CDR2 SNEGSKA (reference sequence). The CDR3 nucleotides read TGCAGTGTTAGAGCCCGCAATGAGCAGTTCTTC. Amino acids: CSVRARNEQFF.

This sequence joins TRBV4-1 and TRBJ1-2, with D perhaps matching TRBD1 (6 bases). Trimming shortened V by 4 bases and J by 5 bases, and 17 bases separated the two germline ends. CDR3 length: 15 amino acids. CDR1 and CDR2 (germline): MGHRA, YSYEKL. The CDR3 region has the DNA TGCGCCAGCAGCCCTAATGAGGGGGTTTGGTATGGCTACACCTTC. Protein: CASSPNEGVWYGYTF.

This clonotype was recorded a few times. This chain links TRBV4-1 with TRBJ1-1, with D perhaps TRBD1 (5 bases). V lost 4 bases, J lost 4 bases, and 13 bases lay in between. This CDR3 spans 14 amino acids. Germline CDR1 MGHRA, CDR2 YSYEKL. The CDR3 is CASSPRDGSTEAFF. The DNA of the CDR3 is TGCGCCAGCAGCCCTCGGGACGGTTCCACTGAAGCTTTCTTT.

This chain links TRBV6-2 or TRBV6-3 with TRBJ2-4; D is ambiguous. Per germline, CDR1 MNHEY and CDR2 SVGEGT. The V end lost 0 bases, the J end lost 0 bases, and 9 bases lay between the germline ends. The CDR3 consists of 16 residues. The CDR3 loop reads CASSYSGSIAKNIQYF. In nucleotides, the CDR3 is TGTGCCAGCAGTTACTCGGGCTCGATAGCCAAAAACATTCAGTACTTC.

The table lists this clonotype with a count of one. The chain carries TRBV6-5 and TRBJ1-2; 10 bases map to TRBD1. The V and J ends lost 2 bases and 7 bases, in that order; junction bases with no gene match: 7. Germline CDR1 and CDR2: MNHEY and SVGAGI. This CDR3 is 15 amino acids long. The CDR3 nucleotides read TGTGCCAGCAGTTACGCGGGACAGGGGTTCGGTGGCTACACCTTC. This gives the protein CASSYAGQGFGGYTF.

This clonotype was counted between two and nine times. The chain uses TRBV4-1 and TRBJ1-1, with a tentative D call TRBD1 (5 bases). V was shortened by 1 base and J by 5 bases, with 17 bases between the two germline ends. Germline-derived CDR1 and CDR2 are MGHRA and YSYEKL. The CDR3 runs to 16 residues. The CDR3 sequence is CASSQGPGGDQTEAFF. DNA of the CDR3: TGCGCCAGCAGCCAAGGACCAGGAGGGGATCAGACTGAAGCTTTCTTT.

In DNA form, the CDR3 reads TGTGCCAGCAGCTTAGTCTCCCCTACGGTGGGCAACGTCCTGACTTTC. Encoded protein: CASSLVSPTVGNVLTF. The chain combines TRBV7-2 with TRBJ2-6; unclear D gene. CDR1 and CDR2 (germline): SGHTA, FQGNSA. V was cut by 1 base and J by 9 bases, with 16 bases left in between. The CDR3 loop spans 16 amino acids.

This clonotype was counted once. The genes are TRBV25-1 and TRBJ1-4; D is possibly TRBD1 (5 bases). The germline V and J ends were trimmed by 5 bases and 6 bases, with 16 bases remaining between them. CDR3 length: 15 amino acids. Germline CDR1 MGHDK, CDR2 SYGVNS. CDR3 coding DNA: TGTGCCAGCAGTATAACAGGCATCCTGTATGAAAAACTGTTTTTT. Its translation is CASSITGILYEKLFF.

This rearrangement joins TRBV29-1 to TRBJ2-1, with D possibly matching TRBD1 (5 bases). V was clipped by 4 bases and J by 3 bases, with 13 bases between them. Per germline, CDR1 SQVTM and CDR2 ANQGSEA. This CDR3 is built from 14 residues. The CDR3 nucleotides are TGCAGCGTTGGGGGCACCCAGGGCTACAATGAGCAGTTCTTC. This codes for CSVGGTQGYNEQFF.

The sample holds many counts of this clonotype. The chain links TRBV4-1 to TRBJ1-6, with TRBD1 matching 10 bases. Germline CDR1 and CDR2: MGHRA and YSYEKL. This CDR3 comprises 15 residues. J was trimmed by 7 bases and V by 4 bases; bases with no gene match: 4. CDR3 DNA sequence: TGCGCCAGCAGCCCTAAGGACAGGGGGAATTCACCCCTCCACTTT. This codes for CASSPKDRGNSPLHF.

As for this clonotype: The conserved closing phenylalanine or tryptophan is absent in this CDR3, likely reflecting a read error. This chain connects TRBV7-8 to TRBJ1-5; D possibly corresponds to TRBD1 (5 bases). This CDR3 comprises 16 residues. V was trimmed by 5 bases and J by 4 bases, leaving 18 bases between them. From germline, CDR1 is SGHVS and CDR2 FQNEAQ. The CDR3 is CASSQLVKTVNQPQHC. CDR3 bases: TGTGCCAGCAGCCAGCTGGTTAAGACAGTTAATCAGCCCCAGCATTGT.